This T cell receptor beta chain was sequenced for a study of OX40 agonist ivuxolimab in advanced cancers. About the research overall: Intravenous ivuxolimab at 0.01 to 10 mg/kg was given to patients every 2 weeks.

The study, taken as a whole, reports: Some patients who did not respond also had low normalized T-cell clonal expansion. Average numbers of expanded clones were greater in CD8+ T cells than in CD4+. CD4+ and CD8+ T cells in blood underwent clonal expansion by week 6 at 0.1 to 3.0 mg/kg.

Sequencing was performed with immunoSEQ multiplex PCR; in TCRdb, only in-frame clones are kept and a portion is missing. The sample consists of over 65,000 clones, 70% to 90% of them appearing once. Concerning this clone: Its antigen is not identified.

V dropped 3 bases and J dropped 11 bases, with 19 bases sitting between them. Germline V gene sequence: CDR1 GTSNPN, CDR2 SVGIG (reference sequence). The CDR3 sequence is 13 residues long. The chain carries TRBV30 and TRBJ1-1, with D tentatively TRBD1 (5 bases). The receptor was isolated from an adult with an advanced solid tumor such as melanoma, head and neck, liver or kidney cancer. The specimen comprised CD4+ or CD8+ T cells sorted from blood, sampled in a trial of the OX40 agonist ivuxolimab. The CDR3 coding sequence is TGTGCCTGGAGGCGAGGGCCGGAGGAGGGGGCTTTCTTT. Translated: CAWRRGPEEGAFF.